The 27 T cell receptor beta chains listed next were all sequenced from one sample in a study of blood T cell repertoires in COVID-19. Produced via immunoSEQ multiplex PCR; TCRdb's table is partial and in-frame only. The data contain fewer than 500,000 clones, 70% to 90% of them seen just once; the ten biggest clones take up more than 0.85%. The specimen was PBMCs or T cells enriched from blood (not recorded which). These receptors were obtained from a woman under 40 with acute COVID-19.

This chain connects TRBV11-2 to TRBJ1-6, with D hard to call. The germline V gene encodes CDR1 SGHAT and CDR2 FQNNGV. V lost 1 base and J 0 bases, leaving 10 bases between the germline ends. The CDR3 is made up of 17 amino acids. Here the CDR3 reads CASSLVFASSYNSPLHF. The CDR3 DNA reads as TGTGCCAGCAGCTTAGTTTTCGCGAGCTCCTATAATTCACCCCTCCACTTT.

This clone was seen only a few times. V is TRBV3-1 (or the pseudogene TRBV3-2) and J is TRBJ1-1; D is ambiguous. Deletions cut 3 bases from V and 5 bases from J, with 13 bases between. The germline V gene encodes CDR1 LGHDT and CDR2 YNNKEL (reference sequence). The CDR3 is 14 amino acids. DNA for the CDR3: TGTGCCAGCAGCCAGCGAAAGCCCGGTACTGAAGCTTTCTTT. As protein: CASSQRKPGTEAFF.

The chain joins TRBV7-8 to TRBJ2-5; TRBD2 matches 11 bases. Germline trimming cut 4 bases from V and 4 bases from J; bases unmatched to any gene: 5. The CDR3 extends over 15 amino acids. Per the germline V gene, CDR1 is SGHVS and CDR2 is FQNEAQ. DNA of the CDR3: TGTGCCAGCAGCTCCACTAGCGGGGGCCGAGAGACCCAGTACTTC. Amino acids: CASSSTSGGRETQYF.

The rearrangement uses TRBV7-2 and TRBJ2-7, with D unresolved. The CDR3 loop spans 16 amino acids. V lost 4 bases and J 0 bases, leaving 16 bases between the germline ends. Germline V gives CDR1 SGHTA, CDR2 FQGNSA. DNA for the CDR3: TGTGCCAGCAGCTCAATCAGACAAACCCCCTCCTACGAGCAGTACTTC. This translates into CASSSIRQTPSYEQYF.

The chain carries TRBV6-5 and TRBJ1-6; D is possibly TRBD1 (6 bases). Trimming took 0 bases from V and 5 from J, leaving 8 bases between them. Germline V gives CDR1 MNHEY, CDR2 SVGAGI. This CDR3 comprises 15 residues. This CDR3 is CASSYSRTDNSPLHF. The CDR3, as DNA: TGTGCCAGCAGTTACTCAAGGACAGATAATTCACCCCTCCACTTT.

This clone was observed a few times. The chain is built from TRBV12-3 or TRBV12-4 and TRBJ1-2, with D possibly TRBD1 on 6 matching bases. Trimming stripped 5 bases from V and 8 bases from J, with 12 bases between. The CDR3 is 12 amino acids. Here the CDR3 DNA reads TGTGCCAGCAGTCCCCCAGGGGTAGGCTACACCTTC. Amino acids: CASSPPGVGYTF.

This chain joins TRBV27 and TRBJ2-7, with D maybe TRBD2 (7 bases). This CDR3 is built from 12 residues. CDR1 is MNHEY and CDR2 is SMNVEV in the germline V gene (reference sequence). The CDR3 nucleotides read TGTCTTACTAGGGGGGGTACCTACGAGCAGTACTTC. Its protein product is CLTRGGTYEQYF.

The genes are TRBV19 and TRBJ1-2; TRBD1 aligns across 11 bases. This CDR3 is built from 16 residues. CDR1 is LNHDA, CDR2 SQIVND, per germline (reference sequence). V gave up 9 bases and J gave up 4 bases; unmatched junction bases: 13. The CDR3 reads CASFRDRGSGGYGYTF. In nucleotides, the CDR3 is TGTGCCAGCTTCCGGGACAGGGGGTCAGGGGGCTATGGCTACACCTTC.

This clone appeared once. The germline gene is not matched at one end of the junction; a read error may be the cause. The V call is TRBV18, the J call TRBJ1-2, with D maybe TRBD1 (5 bases). The CDR3 spans 16 residues. Per the germline V gene, CDR1 is KGHSH and CDR2 is LQKENI. The CDR3 bases are TGTGCCAGCTCACCACCGTTGGGGCCCCCTAACTTTGGCTACACCTTC. Translating it yields CASSPPLGPPNFGYTF. The variable domain in full, with the rest retrieved from reference TRBV18 and TRBJ1-2, is NAGVMQNPRHLVRRRGQEARLRCSPMKGHSHVYWYRQLPEEGLKFMVYLQKENIIDESGMPKERFSAEFPKEGPSILRIQQVVRGDSAAYFCASSPPLGPPNFGYTFGSGTRLTVV.

V is TRBV12-3 or TRBV12-4 and J is TRBJ1-2, with unresolved D. Trimming left V 6 bases short and J 11 bases short, with 19 bases between. This CDR3 is built from 13 residues. The CDR3 nucleotides read TGTGCCAGCAGCTACATCGCCCAGGTTTCTTACACCTTC. Translating gives CASSYIAQVSYTF.

The CDR3 region is CASSRMTGNSPLHF. The CDR3 bases are TGTGCCAGCAGCCGAATGACGGGGAATTCACCCCTCCACTTT. The chain uses TRBV6-5 and TRBJ1-6; no clear D. Trimming left V 6 bases short and J 7 bases short, with 13 bases between. CDR3 length: 14 residues. Germline CDR1 reads MNHEY; CDR2 reads SVGAGI.

The chain employs TRBV6-2 or TRBV6-3 and TRBJ2-3, with D unresolved. V was cut by 6 bases and J by 2 bases, with 15 bases left in between. Germline CDR1 is MNHEY and CDR2 is SVGEGT. This CDR3 has 15 amino acids. The CDR3 loop is CASSHRPEVTDTQYF. The CDR3 region has the DNA TGTGCCAGCAGCCACCGGCCAGAGGTCACAGATACGCAGTATTTT.

The chain combines TRBV6-5 with TRBJ2-3, with D possibly TRBD2 on 5 matching bases. Trimming removed 4 bases at V and 3 bases at J, with 14 bases between. CDR3 length: 15 residues. Germline V gene lookup returns CDR1 MNHEY and CDR2 SVGAGI. The CDR3 coding sequence is TGTGCCAGCAGTTTCAGAGGGTCGTGGACAGATACGCAGTATTTT. It is translated as CASSFRGSWTDTQYF.

The chain uses TRBV6-2 or TRBV6-3 and TRBJ1-1; tentatively, D is TRBD1 (6 bases). CDR3 length: 14 amino acids. The V and J ends lost 6 bases and 0 bases respectively, with 11 bases between them. In germline, CDR1 is MNHEY, CDR2 SVGEGT. CDR3 sequence (DNA): TGTGCCAGCAGCCCGGACAGTTTGAACACTGAAGCTTTCTTT. Its translation is CASSPDSLNTEAFF.

CDR3 residues: CASGMTGGNEKLFF. CDR3 DNA: TGCGCCAGCGGGATGACAGGGGGAAATGAAAAACTGTTTTTT. This chain uses TRBV4-1 with TRBJ1-4; 9 bases are a match to TRBD1. The CDR3 covers 14 residues. CDR1 and CDR2 from the germline V gene are MGHRA and YSYEKL. Trimming cost V 8 bases and J 5 bases; bases outside gene matches: 6.

This clone was seen a few times. The CDR3: CASSDGRGKTYEQYF. DNA of the CDR3: TGTGCCAGCAGTGACGGCCGGGGTAAAACCTACGAGCAGTACTTC. The rearrangement uses TRBV2 and TRBJ2-7; possibly TRBD2 for D (5 bases). Trimming removed 3 bases at V and 2 bases at J, with 14 bases between. CDR1 and CDR2 from the germline V gene are SNHLY and FYNNEI. The CDR3 has 15 residues.

V and J are TRBV10-3 and TRBJ1-2; TRBD1 might be the D (5 bases). Germline CDR1 is ENHRY and CDR2 is SYGVKD. The V end was cut by 2 bases, the J end by 7 bases, with 14 bases between. This CDR3 has 14 residues. The CDR3 region is CAISEQRQGGGYTF. CDR3 bases: TGTGCCATCAGTGAGCAGAGGCAGGGAGGTGGCTACACCTTC.

The chain uses TRBV7-2 and TRBJ2-5; possibly TRBD2 for D (6 bases). V was trimmed by 1 base and J by 6 bases, leaving 9 bases between them. The CDR3 has 13 amino acids. Germline values: CDR1 SGHTA, CDR2 FQGNSA. The CDR3, as DNA: TGTGCCAGCAGCTTAGGCGGGGTTAAGACCCAGTACTTC. It codes for CASSLGGVKTQYF.

This clone was counted between two and nine times. V is TRBV14 and J is TRBJ2-4; the match to TRBD1 covers 8 bases. This CDR3 spans 12 amino acids. J was trimmed by 9 bases and V by 4 bases; bases with no gene match: 2. The germline V gene has CDR1 SGHDN and CDR2 FVKESK. As DNA, the CDR3 is TGTGCCAGCAGCCCAGGGGGCCTCATTCAGTACTTC. It codes for CASSPGGLIQYF.

In DNA, the CDR3 is TGTGCCAGCAGGCACGGGACAGATCAGGCACCCCTCCACTTT. Protein sequence: CASRHGTDQAPLHF. The chain combines TRBV6-5 with TRBJ1-6; the match to TRBD1 covers 7 bases. The CDR3 is 14 amino acids. Trimming cost V 6 bases and J 11 bases; bases outside gene matches: 10. Germline CDR1 and CDR2: MNHEY and SVGAGI.

This clone was detected a few times. This chain joins TRBV10-3 and TRBJ2-7; 10 positions agree with TRBD1. CDR1 is ENHRY and CDR2 is SYGVKD in the germline V gene. This CDR3 region has 15 residues. V was pared by 4 bases and J by 3 bases, with 6 bases of the junction left unmatched. CDR3 amino acids: CAISGRDRGGYEQYF. The CDR3 DNA reads as TGTGCCATCAGTGGTCGGGACAGGGGAGGCTACGAGCAGTACTTC.

In regard to this clone: This same CDR3 is encoded by further DNA sequences in the sample. The J gene is TRBJ1-1, the V gene TRBV5-1; TRBD1 aligns across 11 bases. Germline assignment: CDR1 SGHRS and CDR2 YFSETQ. V shed 1 base, J shed 4 bases, and the junction held 6 bases outside the gene matches. This CDR3 has 16 residues. The CDR3: CASSLTPGTGGTEAFF. The DNA for the CDR3 is TGCGCCAGCAGCTTGACCCCTGGGACAGGGGGCACTGAAGCTTTCTTT.

This sequence joins TRBV4-1 and TRBJ2-1; 7 bases map to TRBD1. The CDR3 contains 16 residues. Germline V gene data show CDR1 as MGHRA and CDR2 as YSYEKL. With V trimmed by 1 base and J by 1 base, 4 bases remained unmatched. The CDR3 DNA is TGCGCCAGCAGCCAAGGAGGGGGACAGTCCTACAATGAGCAGTTCTTC. This gives the protein CASSQGGGQSYNEQFF.

This chain uses TRBV24-1 with TRBJ2-1, with D tentatively TRBD1 (5 bases). Germline V gives CDR1 KGHDR, CDR2 SFDVKD. V lost 5 bases and J lost 1, with 11 bases in between. This CDR3 region has 15 residues. CDR3 residues: CATSVTGLSYNEQFF. The CDR3, as DNA: TGTGCCACCAGTGTAACAGGCTTGTCCTACAATGAGCAGTTCTTC.

In this sample, this clone turned up once. CDR3 sequence: CASSAWGPSKSGYTF. For the CDR3, the DNA is TGTGCCAGCAGCGCCTGGGGCCCCTCTAAAAGTGGCTACACCTTC. The chain uses TRBV9 and TRBJ1-2, with D perhaps TRBD1 (5 bases). CDR1 is SGDLS and CDR2 is YYNGEE in the germline V gene. This CDR3 spans 15 amino acids. Trimming shortened V by 3 bases and J by 7 bases, and 19 bases separated the two germline ends.

A single count supports this clone. The chain joins TRBV18 to TRBJ1-5, with D possibly being TRBD1 (5 bases). The CDR3 contains 16 residues. CDR1 is KGHSH and CDR2 is LQKENI in the germline V gene. Trimming took 6 bases from V and 0 from J, leaving 15 bases between them. CDR3 residues: CASSSSGTNSNQPQHF. In DNA, the CDR3 is TGTGCCAGCTCGTCCAGTGGGACTAATAGCAATCAGCCCCAGCATTTT.

This clone was detected a few times. This sequence joins TRBV7-9 and TRBJ1-4, with 9 bases fitting TRBD1. Per the germline V gene, CDR1 is SEHNR and CDR2 is FQNEAQ (reference sequence). The CDR3 runs 15 residues. Germline trimming cut 2 bases from V and 7 bases from J; bases unmatched to any gene: 5. CDR3 in amino acids: CASSLFRTGAEKLFF. Written as DNA, the CDR3 is TGTGCCAGCAGCTTATTTAGGACAGGGGCTGAAAAACTGTTTTTT.